This T cell receptor beta chain derives from a study of T cell responses to AZD1222 COVID-19 vaccine. Notes on the study in general: Donors in the cohort were predominantly white British and more often female, and clonal diversity was possibly underestimated.

This clone was found a few times. Its target is unknown. Data came from immunoSEQ multiplex PCR; TCRdb stores just in-frame clones and leaves some out. The data hold 130,000 to 150,000 clones, with approximately 90% observed a single time. The receptor was isolated from an adult in good health. Sequenced here: peripheral blood, sampled on day 0 of AZD1222 vaccination.

In DNA, the CDR3 is TGTGCCAGCAGCCCCACCGGGGGCTCTGGGGCCAACGTCCTGACTTTC. Amino acids: CASSPTGGSGANVLTF. The rearrangement uses TRBV4-2 and TRBJ2-6; possibly TRBD2 for D (6 bases). The CDR3 spans 16 residues. Germline V CDR1 and CDR2: LGHNA, YNFKEQ. V was cut by 4 bases and J by 0 bases, with 10 bases left in between.